These T cell receptor beta chains were read from a single sample in a study of shared clonotypes between healthy human individuals. Sequencing was performed with immunoSEQ multiplex PCR; in TCRdb, only in-frame clones are kept and a portion is missing. The sample includes millions of clones, just over 90% of them seen just once. The source material was naive CD4+ T cells sorted from blood. The origin of the receptors is a man aged 18 to 35 in good health. Both conserved end residues are part of each CDR3. Fields, in order: J gene, D gene, V gene, clone size, CDR3 DNA, CDR3 protein. A D gene is named only where the DNA matches it firmly. A row's size may be missing; if present it is once, few, many or a size class.

j_call: TRBJ1-4
d_call: .
v_call: TRBV7-9
clone_size: .
cdr3_nt: TGTGCCAGCAGCTTAGCGGGACTTATAACGGAAAAACTGTTTTTT
cdr3_aa: CASSLAGLITEKLFF

j_call: TRBJ1-2
d_call: TRBD1
v_call: TRBV28
clone_size: .
cdr3_nt: TGTGCCAGCCGTGCTGGGGGACAGGGGTTTGGCTACACCTTC
cdr3_aa: CASRAGGQGFGYTF

j_call: TRBJ1-4
d_call: .
v_call: TRBV30
clone_size: .
cdr3_nt: TGTGCCTGGAGTGTACGAAGGCTTCAAACTAATGAAAAACTGTTTTTT
cdr3_aa: CAWSVRRLQTNEKLFF

j_call: TRBJ2-5
d_call: .
v_call: TRBV10-1
clone_size: .
cdr3_nt: TGCGCCAGCAGTTTAAGTGGCATCGGGGAGACCCAGTACTTC
cdr3_aa: CASSLSGIGETQYF

j_call: TRBJ2-5
d_call: TRBD1
v_call: TRBV9
clone_size: once
cdr3_nt: TGTGCCAGCAGCCCCACAGGGGGCAGGTTGGAGACCCAGTACTTC
cdr3_aa: CASSPTGGRLETQYF

j_call: TRBJ2-6
d_call: TRBD1
v_call: TRBV2
clone_size: .
cdr3_nt: TGTGCCAAAACGGCAGGGGGCTCTGGGGCCAACGTCCTGACTTTC
cdr3_aa: CAKTAGGSGANVLTF

j_call: TRBJ1-2
d_call: .
v_call: TRBV6-1
clone_size: .
cdr3_nt: TGTGCCAGCCGGACAGAGAACAACTATGGCTACACCTTC
cdr3_aa: CASRTENNYGYTF

j_call: TRBJ1-6
d_call: .
v_call: TRBV5-6
clone_size: .
cdr3_nt: TGTGCCAGCAGCTTTGGTAGAAAGAGCTCCTATAATTCACCCCTCCACTTT
cdr3_aa: CASSFGRKSSYNSPLHF

j_call: TRBJ2-5
d_call: TRBD2
v_call: TRBV10-1
clone_size: .
cdr3_nt: TGCGCCAGCAGTGAGAGCGGGGGGGCGGAGGCCCAGTACTTC
cdr3_aa: CASSESGGAEAQYF

j_call: TRBJ2-3
d_call: .
v_call: TRBV7-2
clone_size: .
cdr3_nt: TGTGCCAGCAGCTCCACGGGACCTCGCACAGATACGCAGTATTTT
cdr3_aa: CASSSTGPRTDTQYF

j_call: TRBJ1-1
d_call: .
v_call: TRBV5-1
clone_size: .
cdr3_nt: TGCGCCAGCAGATCGAGAGTAGGACAGTTGAACACTGAAGCTTTCTTT
cdr3_aa: CASRSRVGQLNTEAFF

j_call: TRBJ2-1
d_call: .
v_call: TRBV6-4
clone_size: .
cdr3_nt: TGTGCCAGCAGTGACTCGTCAGCGGGTACAAATGAGCAGTTCTTC
cdr3_aa: CASSDSSAGTNEQFF

j_call: TRBJ2-5
d_call: .
v_call: TRBV5-1
clone_size: .
cdr3_nt: TGCGCCAGCAGCTTGGAGCTCGGGGAAATCCAAGAGACCCAGTACTTC
cdr3_aa: CASSLELGEIQETQYF

j_call: TRBJ2-2
d_call: .
v_call: TRBV6-4
clone_size: few
cdr3_nt: TGTGCCAGCAAGCCGGGACTCCTCACCGGGGAGCTGTTTTTT
cdr3_aa: CASKPGLLTGELFF

j_call: TRBJ2-2
d_call: TRBD2
v_call: TRBV7-8
clone_size: .
cdr3_nt: TGTGCCAGCAGCTTGGGACTAGCGTTAGGGGAGCTGTTTTTT
cdr3_aa: CASSLGLALGELFF

j_call: TRBJ1-1
d_call: .
v_call: TRBV18
clone_size: .
cdr3_nt: TGTGCCAGCTCACCAGACAGGTCGATTTTGGGTGAAGCTTTCTTT
cdr3_aa: CASSPDRSILGEAFF

j_call: TRBJ2-7
d_call: TRBD1
v_call: TRBV6-1
clone_size: .
cdr3_nt: TGTGCCAGCAGATCCGGGACAGGAGCCTACGAGCAGTACTTC
cdr3_aa: CASRSGTGAYEQYF

j_call: TRBJ2-1
d_call: .
v_call: TRBV6-6
clone_size: .
cdr3_nt: TGTGCCAGCAGCCCAGGATTCAATGAGCAGTTCTTC
cdr3_aa: CASSPGFNEQFF

j_call: TRBJ2-7
d_call: TRBD2
v_call: TRBV30
clone_size: once
cdr3_nt: TGTGCCTGGAGTGTAGCCCGACTAGCGGGCGTCTACGAGCAGTACTTC
cdr3_aa: CAWSVARLAGVYEQYF

j_call: TRBJ1-1
d_call: TRBD1
v_call: TRBV7-9
clone_size: .
cdr3_nt: TGTGCCAGCAGCTTAGGGACAGGGACCCTTGGTGAAGCTTTCTTT
cdr3_aa: CASSLGTGTLGEAFF

j_call: TRBJ1-2
d_call: .
v_call: TRBV5-4
clone_size: .
cdr3_nt: TGTGCCAGCAGCTTGGCAGATAACTATGGCTACACCTTC
cdr3_aa: CASSLADNYGYTF

j_call: TRBJ2-5
d_call: TRBD1
v_call: TRBV30
clone_size: .
cdr3_nt: TGTGCCTGGAGTGCCGCCCGGACCAACAGGGGTCCAGAGACCCAGTACTTC
cdr3_aa: CAWSAARTNRGPETQYF

j_call: TRBJ2-5
d_call: TRBD1
v_call: TRBV6-1
clone_size: .
cdr3_nt: TGTGCCAGCAGTGCCGGAGGGGCGGGGACAGGGCTAAAGACCCAGTACTTC
cdr3_aa: CASSAGGAGTGLKTQYF

j_call: TRBJ2-1
d_call: TRBD2
v_call: TRBV19
clone_size: .
cdr3_nt: TGTGCCAGTAGAGAGGGACTAGCGGGCTTCAATGAGCAGTTCTTC
cdr3_aa: CASREGLAGFNEQFF

j_call: TRBJ2-1
d_call: TRBD1
v_call: TRBV5-4
clone_size: .
cdr3_nt: TGTGCCAGCAGCGGACGACAGGGTAGCAATGAGCAGTTCTTC
cdr3_aa: CASSGRQGSNEQFF

j_call: TRBJ2-7
d_call: .
v_call: TRBV10-1
clone_size: few
cdr3_nt: TGCGCCAGCAGTGAGTCGGGCCTTTACTTC
cdr3_aa: CASSESGLYF

j_call: TRBJ1-2
d_call: TRBD1
v_call: TRBV2
clone_size: .
cdr3_nt: TGTGCCAGCAAAAGGGTCCCCGGACCTCTCACCGGGACAGGCGCTTCTAACTATGGCTACACCTTC
cdr3_aa: CASKRVPGPLTGTGASNYGYTF

j_call: TRBJ1-1
d_call: TRBD1
v_call: TRBV2
clone_size: .
cdr3_nt: TGTGCCAGCAGTGAAACCCAGGGGGGGTGGGAGAACACTGAAGCTTTCTTT
cdr3_aa: CASSETQGGWENTEAFF

j_call: TRBJ1-2
d_call: .
v_call: TRBV11-1
clone_size: .
cdr3_nt: TGTGCCAGCAGTATAACCACTACCGGGGATGGCTACACCTTC
cdr3_aa: CASSITTTGDGYTF

j_call: TRBJ2-6
d_call: .
v_call: TRBV10-3
clone_size: .
cdr3_nt: TGTGCCATCAATGAAGGAGCTGGGGCCAACGTCCTGACTTTC
cdr3_aa: CAINEGAGANVLTF

j_call: TRBJ2-7
d_call: .
v_call: TRBV28
clone_size: .
cdr3_nt: TGTGCCAGCAGTCCCTCAGGGGTGGCCTACGAGCAGTACTTC
cdr3_aa: CASSPSGVAYEQYF

j_call: TRBJ2-5
d_call: .
v_call: TRBV27
clone_size: .
cdr3_nt: TGTGCCAGCAGTTTCTCCTCAGGGTGGACCCAGTACTTC
cdr3_aa: CASSFSSGWTQYF

j_call: TRBJ2-7
d_call: .
v_call: TRBV5-1
clone_size: .
cdr3_nt: TGCGCCAGCAGCCTAACGTCCTACGAGCAGTACTTC
cdr3_aa: CASSLTSYEQYF

j_call: TRBJ2-5
d_call: .
v_call: TRBV7-8
clone_size: .
cdr3_nt: TGTGCCAGCAGCTTAGCGAGGTTTATAGAGACCCAGTACTTC
cdr3_aa: CASSLARFIETQYF

j_call: TRBJ2-1
d_call: .
v_call: TRBV11-3
clone_size: .
cdr3_nt: TGTGCCAGCAGCTTTAGCGGCAATGAGCAGTTCTTC
cdr3_aa: CASSFSGNEQFF

j_call: TRBJ2-1
d_call: .
v_call: TRBV19
clone_size: once
cdr3_nt: TGTGCCAGTAGTATCTCGTCGGCGGCCTCCTACAATGAGCAGTTCTTC
cdr3_aa: CASSISSAASYNEQFF

j_call: TRBJ1-2
d_call: .
v_call: TRBV5-6
clone_size: .
cdr3_nt: TGTGCCAGCAGCTTGGCCAACTACGACCATTATGGCTACACCTTC
cdr3_aa: CASSLANYDHYGYTF

j_call: TRBJ1-4
d_call: .
v_call: TRBV7-2
clone_size: .
cdr3_nt: TGTGCCAGCAGCTTTATGGACAGAGGTAATGAAAAACTGTTTTTT
cdr3_aa: CASSFMDRGNEKLFF

j_call: TRBJ1-2
d_call: .
v_call: TRBV19
clone_size: .
cdr3_nt: TGTGCCAGTAGTCTCGGGGGCGCGGGCTATGGCTACACCTTC
cdr3_aa: CASSLGGAGYGYTF

j_call: TRBJ2-2
d_call: TRBD1
v_call: TRBV7-9
clone_size: .
cdr3_nt: TGTGCCAGCAGCTTCGGACAGGCCACCGGGGAGCTGTTTTTT
cdr3_aa: CASSFGQATGELFF

j_call: TRBJ2-5
d_call: .
v_call: TRBV5-4
clone_size: once
cdr3_nt: TGTGCCAGCAGCTTGGTCGATCTTGTAGAGACCCAGTACTTC
cdr3_aa: CASSLVDLVETQYF

j_call: TRBJ2-3
d_call: .
v_call: TRBV9
clone_size: .
cdr3_nt: TGTGCCAGCAGCGTAGTAGCAGATACAGATACGCAGTATTTT
cdr3_aa: CASSVVADTDTQYF

j_call: TRBJ1-4
d_call: .
v_call: TRBV10-3
clone_size: .
cdr3_nt: TGTGCCATCAGGGGCCAAGCTAATGAAAAACTGTTTTTT
cdr3_aa: CAIRGQANEKLFF

j_call: TRBJ2-7
d_call: TRBD2
v_call: TRBV11-2
clone_size: .
cdr3_nt: TGTGCCAGCAGCTTAATGGCCCTAGCGGGCTCCTACGAGCAGTACTTC
cdr3_aa: CASSLMALAGSYEQYF

j_call: TRBJ2-3
d_call: .
v_call: TRBV7-9
clone_size: .
cdr3_nt: TGTGCCAGCGACACCACAGATACGCAGTATTTT
cdr3_aa: CASDTTDTQYF

j_call: TRBJ1-4
d_call: .
v_call: TRBV5-1
clone_size: .
cdr3_nt: TGCGCCAGCAGCCCCTTGGGGGCTCATGAAAAACTGTTTTTT
cdr3_aa: CASSPLGAHEKLFF

j_call: TRBJ2-1
d_call: .
v_call: TRBV19
clone_size: once
cdr3_nt: TGTGCCAGTACCCCAGGGCCAGGCGCAGGCAATGAGCAGTTCTTC
cdr3_aa: CASTPGPGAGNEQFF

j_call: TRBJ2-3
d_call: TRBD2
v_call: TRBV10-1
clone_size: .
cdr3_nt: TGCGCCAGCAGTGGGGATAGCGGGGGATCGGGGGGCACAGATACGCAGTATTTT
cdr3_aa: CASSGDSGGSGGTDTQYF

j_call: TRBJ2-2
d_call: .
v_call: TRBV7-9
clone_size: .
cdr3_nt: TGTGCCAGCAGCTTAACTAGGGAGACCGGGGAGCTGTTTTTT
cdr3_aa: CASSLTRETGELFF

j_call: TRBJ2-3
d_call: .
v_call: TRBV5-4
clone_size: .
cdr3_nt: TGTGCCAGCAGTCGATGGACAACTGGCACAGATACGCAGTATTTT
cdr3_aa: CASSRWTTGTDTQYF

j_call: TRBJ2-2
d_call: .
v_call: TRBV4-3
clone_size: .
cdr3_nt: TGCGCCAGCAGCCAAGATCTTAGTCCCGGGGAGCTGTTTTTT
cdr3_aa: CASSQDLSPGELFF

j_call: TRBJ1-1
d_call: TRBD1
v_call: TRBV5-4
clone_size: .
cdr3_nt: TGTGCCAGCAGCGCCCGACAGGGGAACACTGAAGCTTTCTTT
cdr3_aa: CASSARQGNTEAFF

j_call: TRBJ2-7
d_call: TRBD1
v_call: TRBV7-8
clone_size: .
cdr3_nt: TGTGCCAGCAGAAGCAGTCGGACAGGGTACTACGAGCAGTACTTC
cdr3_aa: CASRSSRTGYYEQYF

j_call: TRBJ2-5
d_call: .
v_call: TRBV6-1
clone_size: once
cdr3_nt: TGTGCCAGCAGTGAAGCAACATGGTACCAAGAGACCCAGTACTTC
cdr3_aa: CASSEATWYQETQYF

j_call: TRBJ2-3
d_call: .
v_call: TRBV29-1
clone_size: .
cdr3_nt: TGCAGCGTTGAAGATTTGGGCAGCACAGATACGCAGTATTTT
cdr3_aa: CSVEDLGSTDTQYF

j_call: TRBJ2-1
d_call: TRBD2
v_call: TRBV5-6
clone_size: .
cdr3_nt: TGTGCCAGCAGCTCCCTTTTAGCGGGAGTCGGCAATGAGCAGTTCTTC
cdr3_aa: CASSSLLAGVGNEQFF

j_call: TRBJ1-6
d_call: .
v_call: TRBV10-2
clone_size: few
cdr3_nt: TGCGCCAGCAGTGATTGGGGGGACTCACCCCTCCACTTT
cdr3_aa: CASSDWGDSPLHF

j_call: TRBJ2-3
d_call: .
v_call: TRBV5-6
clone_size: .
cdr3_nt: TGTGCCAGCAGTCAACCTAGCACAGATACGCAGTATTTT
cdr3_aa: CASSQPSTDTQYF

j_call: TRBJ2-1
d_call: .
v_call: TRBV11-2
clone_size: once
cdr3_nt: TGTGCCAGCAGCTTAGACATGGGAAGCTACAATGAGCAGTTCTTC
cdr3_aa: CASSLDMGSYNEQFF